The 28 T cell receptor beta chains below all came from one sample that was sequenced in a study of cytomegalovirus exposure and HLA in healthy donors (dated by TCRdb to about 2017). Preparation of the library involved the immunoSEQ multiplex PCR assay. The table was pulled from immuneACCESS by TCRdb, which kept in-frame rearrangements only. Such tables lose some clones; where checked, under half of the loss comes from unresolved V genes, and the rest has no known cause. Present in this sample are some 110,000 clones, roughly nine tenths of which were seen just once. About 4.5% of the sample is taken by the ten largest. The source material was PBMCs. The origin of the receptors is a man younger than 30 in good health and CMV-seropositive.

The J gene is TRBJ2-2, the V gene TRBV11-2; the D gene is possibly TRBD1 (6 bases). Germline V gene lookup returns CDR1 SGHAT and CDR2 FQNNGV. Deletions cut 2 bases from V and 4 bases from J, with 11 bases between. CDR3 length: 15 amino acids. The CDR3, as DNA: TGTGCCAGCAGCTTAAGTGGCAGGGGCACCGGGGAGCTGTTTTTT. The encoded protein is CASSLSGRGTGELFF. Full variable domain (remainder filled in from reference TRBV11-2 and TRBJ2-2): EAGVAQSPRYKIIEKRQSVAFWCNPISGHATLYWYQQILGQGPKLLIQFQNNGVVDDSQLPKDRFSAERLKGVDSTLKIQPAKLEDSAVYLCASSLSGRGTGELFFGEGSRLTVL.

The rearrangement joins TRBV5-4 to TRBJ2-5, with 14 bases identical to TRBD2. This CDR3 contains 17 residues. V was clipped by 4 bases and J by 2 bases; unmatched bases: 7. The germline V gene has CDR1 SGHNT and CDR2 YYREEE (reference sequence). CDR3 in amino acids: CASSRTSGGFVQETQYF. As DNA, the CDR3 is TGTGCCAGCAGCCGGACTAGCGGGGGGTTCGTACAAGAGACCCAGTACTTC.

The V and J genes are TRBV27 and TRBJ1-6; D perhaps matches TRBD1 (6 bases). The germline gives CDR1 MNHEY, CDR2 SMNVEV (reference sequence). This CDR3 has 16 residues. The V end was cut by 9 bases, the J end by 6 bases, with 21 bases between. In DNA form, the CDR3 reads TGTGCCAGAAATACCGACGGGGACAATCTTAATTCACCCCTCCACTTT. The encoded protein is CARNTDGDNLNSPLHF.

The CDR3 here is CASKGPPSTEAFF. The CDR3 DNA reads TGTGCCAGCAAGGGGCCCCCGAGCACTGAAGCTTTCTTT. This chain joins TRBV2 and TRBJ1-1; D is possibly TRBD1 (5 bases). Germline V gene sequence: CDR1 SNHLY, CDR2 FYNNEI. The CDR3 covers 13 residues. V was clipped by 7 bases and J by 4 bases, with 13 bases between them.

The rearrangement links TRBV7-9 to TRBJ2-3, with TRBD1 matching over 7 bases. The germline gives CDR1 SEHNR, CDR2 FQNEAQ (reference sequence). V gave up 5 bases and J gave up 2 bases; unmatched junction bases: 7. CDR3 length: 15 residues. CDR3 protein: CASSPPTGNTDTQYF. In DNA, the CDR3 is TGTGCCAGCAGCCCCCCGACAGGGAACACAGATACGCAGTATTTT.

The J gene is TRBJ2-5, the V gene TRBV28, with D tentatively TRBD1 (5 bases). This CDR3 spans 17 amino acids. Germline V gene data show CDR1 as MDHEN and CDR2 as SYDVKM. Between the trimmed V and J ends, which lost 8 bases and 7 bases, there was a span of 29 bases. The CDR3 DNA follows: TGTGCCAGCTCCCTCGCCCCCAGGGCAGACAAGACGAGGACCCAGTACTTC. It yields the protein CASSLAPRADKTRTQYF.

This chain uses TRBV7-8 with TRBJ1-4, with D perhaps matching TRBD1 (5 bases). This CDR3 is built from 15 residues. CDR1 and CDR2 (germline): SGHVS, FQNEAQ. The ends were cut back, 4 bases at V and 6 bases at J, with 15 bases in the middle. As DNA, the CDR3 is TGTGCCAGCAGCTACACCCGGGGGGGTGATGAAAAACTGTTTTTT. Its protein product is CASSYTRGGDEKLFF.

This chain joins TRBV7-2 and TRBJ2-7, with 9 nucleotides matching TRBD2. CDR1 SGHTA and CDR2 FQGNSA come from the germline V gene. V dropped 5 bases and J dropped 5; count of bases not matched to a gene: 22. The length of the CDR3 is 19 residues. DNA for the CDR3: TGTGCCAGCAGCCCATCCGGCCTGAGGGGCGGGGGGGCCCGACACGAGCAGTACTTC. Amino acids: CASSPSGLRGGGARHEQYF.

The chain carries TRBV7-2 and TRBJ1-3, with D uncertain. The V and J ends lost 8 bases and 0 bases respectively, with 11 bases between them. This CDR3 region has 14 residues. Looked up from germline, CDR1 is SGHTA and CDR2 is FQGNSA. CDR3 DNA sequence: TGTGCCAGCTCCCACATCCACTCTGGAAACACCATATATTTT. It translates to CASSHIHSGNTIYF.

The chain uses TRBV7-7 and TRBJ2-5; D not certain. Germline V gene data show CDR1 as SSHAT and CDR2 as FNYEAQ (reference sequence). The CDR3 runs 13 residues. V lost 3 bases to trimming and J lost 4 bases, with 9 bases between them. CDR3 protein: CASSFSGLETQYF. The CDR3 nucleotides are TGTGCCAGCAGCTTTTCTGGGCTAGAGACCCAGTACTTC.

The CDR3 DNA reads TGTGCCAGCAGCTTAGGGACAGATGAAGCTTTCTTT. Its protein is CASSLGTDEAFF. V gene TRBV7-9 combines with J gene TRBJ1-1, with D perhaps TRBD1 (6 bases). Germline CDR1 SEHNR, CDR2 FQNEAQ (reference sequence). This CDR3 region has 12 residues. V was shortened by 1 base and J by 7 bases, with 7 bases between the two germline ends. Full variable domain (missing parts from reference TRBV7-9 and TRBJ1-1): DTGVSQNPRHKITKRGQNVTFRCDPISEHNRLYWYRQTLGQGPEFLTYFQNEAQLEKSRLLSDRFSAERPKGSFSTLEIQRTEQGDSAMYLCASSLGTDEAFFGQGTRLTVV.

The gene calls are TRBV27 and TRBJ1-4; unclear D gene. Trimming left V 5 bases short and J 0 bases short, with 10 bases between. CDR3 length: 15 amino acids. CDR1 MNHEY and CDR2 SMNVEV come from the germline V gene (reference sequence). CDR3 sequence (DNA): TGTGCCAGCAGTCGGATGGAGGCAACTAATGAAAAACTGTTTTTT. Protein product: CASSRMEATNEKLFF.

The chain uses TRBV7-2 and TRBJ2-7; 8 nucleotides line up with TRBD1. CDR3 length equals 14 residues. With V trimmed by 4 bases and J by 3 bases, 5 bases remained unmatched. Germline CDR1 SGHTA, CDR2 FQGNSA. The CDR3, as DNA: TGTGCCAGCAGCTCAGGGGGCTTCAACTACGAGCAGTACTTC. This sequence encodes CASSSGGFNYEQYF. Drawing the rest from reference TRBV7-2 and TRBJ2-7, the complete variable domain is GAGVSQSPSNKVTEKGKDVELRCDPISGHTALYWYRQSLGQGLEFLIYFQGNSAPDKSGLPSDRFSAERTGGSVSTLTIQRTQQEDSAVYLCASSSGGFNYEQYFGPGTRLTVT.

V usage is TRBV4-3 and J usage is TRBJ2-2; 7 positions agree with TRBD2. Per the germline V gene, CDR1 is LGHNA and CDR2 is YSLEER. The CDR3 is 15 amino acids. The trim removed 3 bases at V and 2 bases at J, leaving 3 bases unmatched. This chain's CDR3 is CASSHGGVNTGELFF. Written as DNA, the CDR3 is TGCGCCAGCAGCCATGGGGGGGTTAACACCGGGGAGCTGTTTTTT.

J is TRBJ2-5 and V is TRBV7-6, with 7 positions matching TRBD2. The germline gives CDR1 SGHVS, CDR2 FNYEAQ. The CDR3 spans 15 residues. With 5 bases clipped from V and 2 bases from J, the junction kept 8 bases outside the gene matches. CDR3 nucleotide sequence: TGTGCCAGCAGCCGGACTAGGGGAGTTCAAGAGACCCAGTACTTC. Protein product: CASSRTRGVQETQYF.

The genes are TRBV29-1 and TRBJ2-5; 7 bases map to TRBD1. The J segment lost 4 bases and the V segment lost 6 bases, leaving 8 bases of the junction unmatched. Per germline, CDR1 SQVTM and CDR2 ANQGSEA. The CDR3 extends over 13 amino acids. The CDR3 sequence is CSVPLQGRETQYF. The CDR3 DNA sequence: TGCAGCGTCCCCCTACAGGGGCGAGAGACCCAGTACTTC.

The gene calls are TRBV25-1 and TRBJ2-6; 10 nucleotides line up with TRBD1. The length of the CDR3 is 17 residues. Germline V gene sequence: CDR1 MGHDK, CDR2 SYGVNS. J lost 4 bases, V lost 1 base, and 4 bases had no gene match. The chain's CDR3 is CASSEWTGGSGANVLTF. The CDR3 nucleotides read TGTGCCAGCAGTGAATGGACAGGGGGATCCGGGGCCAACGTCCTGACTTTC.

The chain combines TRBV27 with TRBJ2-7, with a tentative D call TRBD1 (6 bases). Germline V gene lookup returns CDR1 MNHEY and CDR2 SMNVEV (reference sequence). The CDR3 extends over 15 amino acids. V was pared by 6 bases and J by 3 bases, with 18 bases between. Here the CDR3 reads CASRADSRGLYEQYF. In nucleotides, the CDR3 is TGTGCCAGCAGGGCGGACAGTCGCGGCCTCTACGAGCAGTACTTC.

V is TRBV7-9 and J is TRBJ1-2; a possible D gene is TRBD1 (6 bases). Per germline, CDR1 SEHNR and CDR2 FQNEAQ (reference sequence). Trimming shortened V by 5 bases and J by 4 bases, and 14 bases separated the two germline ends. This CDR3 has 14 amino acids. The CDR3 here is CASSPDGGTYGYTF. The CDR3 DNA reads TGTGCCAGCAGCCCGGATGGGGGCACCTATGGCTACACCTTC.

The CDR3: CASSLGTNNSPLHF. DNA of the CDR3: TGTGCCAGCAGCTTGGGCACAAATAATTCACCCCTCCACTTT. V and J are TRBV5-6 and TRBJ1-6; the D is unclear. The CDR3 is 14 amino acids. CDR1 is SGHDT, CDR2 YYEEEE, per germline. Deletions cut 0 bases from V and 5 bases from J, with 6 bases between. Using reference TRBV5-6 and TRBJ1-6 for the parts outside the CDR3, the full variable domain is DAGVTQSPTHLIKTRGQQVTLRCSPKSGHDTVSWYQQALGQGPQFIFQYYEEEERQRGNFPDRFSGHQFPNYSSELNVNALLLGDSALYLCASSLGTNNSPLHFGNGTRLTVT.

The table lists this clone with a few counts. V usage is TRBV25-1 and J usage is TRBJ1-2; 7 bases agree with TRBD1. CDR3 length equals 15 residues. With 4 bases clipped from V and 2 bases from J, the junction kept 7 bases outside the gene matches. Germline V gene data show CDR1 as MGHDK and CDR2 as SYGVNS. In DNA form, the CDR3 reads TGTGCCAGCAGTGGAGGGGGACAGCGAAACTATGGCTACACCTTC. This translates into CASSGGGQRNYGYTF.

This sequence joins TRBV5-4 and TRBJ2-7; the match to TRBD1 covers 9 bases. V gave up 4 bases and J gave up 3 bases; unmatched junction bases: 8. The CDR3 spans 15 residues. Germline lookup yields CDR1 SGHNT and CDR2 YYREEE (reference sequence). The CDR3 nucleotides read TGTGCCAGCAGCCGGACCGGGACAGGGAGCTACGAGCAGTACTTC. This sequence encodes CASSRTGTGSYEQYF.

This rearrangement joins TRBV10-3 to TRBJ1-1; no clear D. In germline, CDR1 is ENHRY, CDR2 SYGVKD. The CDR3 loop spans 14 amino acids. The germline V and J ends were trimmed by 2 bases and 3 bases, with 10 bases remaining between them. In DNA, the CDR3 is TGTGCCATCAGTGAGAGTAGAAGAGACACTGAAGCTTTCTTT. It translates to CAISESRRDTEAFF.

This sequence joins TRBV27 and TRBJ2-7; a possible D gene is TRBD2 (5 bases). Trimming took off 5 bases at V and 1 base at J, with 12 bases between the two ends. Looked up from germline, CDR1 is MNHEY and CDR2 is SMNVEV (reference sequence). CDR3 size: 14 residues. The CDR3 DNA is TGTGCCAGCAGTCCCGCGAGGGAATCCTACGAGCAGTACTTC. Residues: CASSPARESYEQYF.

J is TRBJ1-5 and V is TRBV27, with D tentatively TRBD1 (5 bases). V lost 4 bases, J lost 1 base, and 8 bases lay in between. The germline V gene encodes CDR1 MNHEY and CDR2 SMNVEV (reference sequence). The CDR3 is 14 residues long. The CDR3: CASSSRQSNQPQHF. Here the CDR3 DNA reads TGTGCCAGCAGTTCCCGACAGAGCAATCAGCCCCAGCATTTT.

V usage is TRBV28 and J usage is TRBJ1-1; no firm D call. Germline assignment: CDR1 MDHEN and CDR2 SYDVKM. This CDR3 comprises 13 residues. Trimming stripped 7 bases from V and 0 bases from J, with 9 bases between. This chain's CDR3 is CASTQILNTEAFF. DNA of the CDR3: TGTGCCAGCACCCAAATTTTGAACACTGAAGCTTTCTTT.

V is TRBV21-1 and J is TRBJ1-2. TRBV21-1 is an annotated pseudogene. This CDR3 is 15 amino acids long. CDR3 nucleotides: TGTGCCAGCAGCTCCTTCAGGAGGGACTACTATGGCTACACCTTC. Amino acid sequence: CASSSFRRDYYGYTF.

The chain joins TRBV7-9 to TRBJ2-1; 8 bases line up with TRBD1. The CDR3 has 16 amino acids. Germline values: CDR1 SEHNR, CDR2 FQNEAQ (reference sequence). Trimming took 4 bases from V and 1 from J; bases not matched to a gene: 6. The CDR3 sequence is CASSSGQGGSYNEQFF. For the CDR3, the DNA is TGTGCCAGCAGCTCTGGACAGGGTGGGTCCTACAATGAGCAGTTCTTC.